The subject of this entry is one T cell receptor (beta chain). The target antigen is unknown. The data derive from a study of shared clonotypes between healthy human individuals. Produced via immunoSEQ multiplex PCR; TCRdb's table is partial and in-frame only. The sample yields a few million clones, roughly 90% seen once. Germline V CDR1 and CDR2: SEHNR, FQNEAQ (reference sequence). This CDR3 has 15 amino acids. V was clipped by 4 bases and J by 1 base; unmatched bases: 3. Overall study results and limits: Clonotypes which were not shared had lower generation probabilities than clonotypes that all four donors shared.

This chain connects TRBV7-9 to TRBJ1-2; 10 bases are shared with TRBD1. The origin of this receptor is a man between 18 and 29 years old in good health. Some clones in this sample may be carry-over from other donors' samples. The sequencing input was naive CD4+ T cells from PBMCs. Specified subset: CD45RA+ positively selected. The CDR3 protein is CASSYGTGDNYGYTF. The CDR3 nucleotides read TGTGCCAGCAGCTACGGGACAGGGGATAACTATGGCTACACCTTC. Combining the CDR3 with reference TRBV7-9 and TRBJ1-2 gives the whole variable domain DTGVSQNPRHKITKRGQNVTFRCDPISEHNRLYWYRQTLGQGPEFLTYFQNEAQLEKSRLLSDRFSAERPKGSFSTLEIQRTEQGDSAMYLCASSYGTGDNYGYTFGSGTRLTVV.